The 5 T cell receptor beta chains given below trace back to one sample, sequenced in a study of response to subunit inactivated influenza vaccine. TCRdb recomputed calls from the RT-PCR reads with MiXCR, one row per CDR3 protein. The top ten clones hold 13% of a sample with 540,000 or so distinct CDR3 sequences, roughly 13% of them seen once. Sequencing used PBMCs from blood, obtained 45 days after vaccination. The receptors originated from a man aged 50 to 59 who received an inactivated influenza vaccine.

In this sample, this clonotype turned up a few times. This chain uses TRBV5-1 with TRBJ2-7, with 8 bases identical to TRBD1. After removal of 3 bases from V and 6 bases from J, the junction contained 8 bases not matched to a gene. The CDR3 loop spans 14 amino acids. CDR1 and CDR2 (germline): SGHRS, YFSETQ. CDR3 amino acids: CASSSEARGREQYF. CDR3 in DNA: TGCGCCAGCAGCTCGGAGGCCAGGGGGCGCGAGCAGTACTTC.

This clonotype has just a few counts. The V call is TRBV12-3 or TRBV12-4, the J call TRBJ2-5; D may be TRBD1 or TRBD2 (5 bases each). CDR3 size: 14 residues. Trimming took 3 bases from V and 5 from J, leaving 13 bases between them. CDR3 loop: CASSFRGRRETQYF. CDR3 coding DNA: TGTGCCAGCAGTTTCCGGGGACGCCGGGAGACCCAGTACTTC.

This clonotype was counted ten times or more. The chain recombines TRBV12-3 or TRBV12-4 with TRBJ2-1; 11 bases agree with TRBD2. The CDR3 is 17 amino acids. V trimming: 4 bases; J trimming: 9 bases; junction bases outside the gene matches: 14. CDR3 nucleotide sequence: TGTGCCAGCAGTTCATTTAAGGGTAGCGGGGGGGCGGCTGAGCAGTTCTTC. Translation: CASSSFKGSGGAAEQFF.

The chain joins TRBV7-8 to TRBJ2-7; the D is unclear. V was pared by 4 bases and J by 0 bases, with 10 bases between. The CDR3 length is 14 residues. The germline CDR1 and CDR2 sequences are SGHVS and FQNEAQ. CDR3 region: CASSSMPDSYEQYF. CDR3 nucleotide sequence: TGTGCCAGCAGCTCAATGCCAGACTCCTACGAGCAGTACTTC.

This clonotype was seen a few times. The CDR3 coding sequence is TGTGCCAGCAGCCGAGGACAGGGAGGAACGGGGGCCGGGGAGCTGTTTTTT. Its translation: CASSRGQGGTGAGELFF. This chain connects TRBV7-2 to TRBJ2-2; 8 nucleotides match TRBD1. Germline CDR1 SGHTA, CDR2 FQGNSA. V shed 5 bases, J shed 6 bases, and the junction held 14 bases outside the gene matches. This CDR3 has 17 amino acids. The full variable domain, with the rest looked up from reference TRBV7-2 and TRBJ2-2, is GAGVSQSPSNKVTEKGKDVELRCDPISGHTALYWYRQSLGQGLEFLIYFQGNSAPDKSGLPSDRFSAERTGGSVSTLTIQRTQQEDSAVYLCASSRGQGGTGAGELFFGEGSRLTVL.